This entry concerns a single T cell receptor beta chain. As handled by the study authors: Researchers report that nucleated cell counts were estimated from reference gene primer amplification. Clones were sequenced by immunoSEQ multiplex PCR, and TCRdb holds only the in-frame ones, with some missing. V, J and clone size are taken as reported in that table, and D and trimming were inferred from the DNA itself. Of about 350,000 clones in the sample, about 88% were seen once. The data stem from a study of blood T cell repertoires in COVID-19. This CDR3 has 13 residues. The ends were cut back, 3 bases at V and 3 bases at J, with 10 bases in the middle. CDR1 is SQVTM and CDR2 is ANQGSEA in the germline V gene. During the 2 weeks before they entered the study, exposed participants had met someone with a PCR-confirmed or clinician-diagnosed COVID-19 case.

What was sequenced was PBMCs or T cells enriched from blood (not recorded which). The clonotype originates from a woman aged 25 to 39 who had been exposed to COVID-19. The chain joins TRBV29-1 to TRBJ2-3; perhaps TRBD2 as D (6 bases). The CDR3: CSVEPEGTDTQYF. Here the CDR3 DNA reads TGCAGCGTTGAGCCGGAGGGAACAGATACGCAGTATTTT.